Following are 30 T cell receptor beta chains from one sample sequenced in a study of OX40 agonist ivuxolimab in advanced cancers. Assay: immunoSEQ multiplex PCR; the TCRdb copy retains only in-frame clones and omits some. The sample carries about 78,000 clones, around 86% recorded once. Sequencing was performed on CD4+ or CD8+ T cells sorted from blood, taken in a trial of the OX40 agonist ivuxolimab. The receptors here all came from an adult with an advanced solid tumor such as melanoma, head and neck, liver or kidney cancer.

The gene calls are TRBV6-5 and TRBJ2-5, with 8 positions matching TRBD1. The germline gives CDR1 MNHEY, CDR2 SVGAGI. After removal of 0 bases from V and 4 bases from J, the junction contained 7 bases not matched to a gene. This CDR3 is 16 amino acids long. In DNA, the CDR3 is TGTGCCAGCAGTTACTCCGCAGGGGGCACGGGAGAGACCCAGTACTTC. Amino acids: CASSYSAGGTGETQYF.

The chain recombines TRBV2 with TRBJ1-2; 7 bases are a match to TRBD1. Germline V CDR1 and CDR2: SNHLY, FYNNEI. This CDR3 region has 13 residues. With V trimmed by 7 bases and J by 5 bases, 7 bases remained unmatched. The CDR3 DNA follows: TGTGCCAGCACCAAGGGACAGTATTATGGCTACACCTTC. Residues: CASTKGQYYGYTF. Complete variable domain (other parts from reference TRBV2 and TRBJ1-2): EPEVTQTPSHQVTQMGQEVILRCVPISNHLYFYWYRQILGQKVEFLVSFYNNEISEKSEIFDDQFSVERPDGSNFTLKIRSTKLEDSAMYFCASTKGQYYGYTFGSGTRLTVV.

The chain combines TRBV2 with TRBJ2-7; D unresolved. CDR3 length: 11 residues. V was shortened by 11 bases and J by 2 bases, with 10 bases between the two germline ends. The germline V gene encodes CDR1 SNHLY and CDR2 FYNNEI. CDR3 loop: CACGKAYEQYF. The CDR3 nucleotides are TGTGCCTGTGGTAAGGCCTACGAGCAGTACTTC.

This clone came up a few times. The gene calls are TRBV9 and TRBJ1-6, with D unresolved. Per germline, CDR1 SGDLS and CDR2 YYNGEE. Trimming shortened V by 4 bases and J by 7 bases, and 12 bases separated the two germline ends. The length of the CDR3 is 14 residues. The CDR3 nucleotides read TGTGCCAGCAGCCCCTTTCTGGGGAATTCACCCCTCCACTTT. Its translation is CASSPFLGNSPLHF.

The genes are TRBV5-1 and TRBJ1-1; 9 nucleotides agree with TRBD1. CDR3 length equals 17 residues. Germline CDR1 reads SGHRS; CDR2 reads YFSETQ. V lost 2 bases, J lost 1 base, and 9 bases stayed unmatched. This CDR3 reads CASSLWTGASRNTEAFF. Here the CDR3 DNA reads TGCGCCAGCAGCTTATGGACAGGGGCTTCCCGGAACACTGAAGCTTTCTTT. The full variable domain, its missing parts supplied by reference TRBV5-1 and TRBJ1-1, is KAGVTQTPRYLIKTRGQQVTLSCSPISGHRSVSWYQQTPGQGLQFLFEYFSETQRNKGNFPGRFSGRQFSNSRSEMNVSTLELGDSALYLCASSLWTGASRNTEAFFGQGTRLTVV.

V gene TRBV6-5 combines with J gene TRBJ2-3; 8 bases align to TRBD2. The germline V gene has CDR1 MNHEY and CDR2 SVGAGI. The J segment lost 3 bases and the V segment lost 5 bases, leaving 7 bases of the junction unmatched. The CDR3 is made up of 15 amino acids. CDR3 sequence (DNA): TGTGCCAGCAGTCCAGCGGGAGCCTTTACAGATACGCAGTATTTT. This encodes CASSPAGAFTDTQYF.

The chain is built from TRBV2 and TRBJ2-2; D is uncertain. Germline V gene sequence: CDR1 SNHLY, CDR2 FYNNEI. Trimming pared 5 bases from V and 7 bases from J, leaving 8 bases between. CDR3 size: 12 residues. The CDR3 bases are TGTGCCAGCAGTTTTCCTGGCGGGGAGCTGTTTTTT. It encodes CASSFPGGELFF. The whole variable domain, filled in from reference TRBV2 and TRBJ2-2, reads EPEVTQTPSHQVTQMGQEVILRCVPISNHLYFYWYRQILGQKVEFLVSFYNNEISEKSEIFDDQFSVERPDGSNFTLKIRSTKLEDSAMYFCASSFPGGELFFGEGSRLTVL.

This chain joins TRBV6-1 and TRBJ1-4; D gene ambiguous. Germline lookup yields CDR1 MNHNS and CDR2 SASEGT. CDR3 length: 15 residues. Trimming left V 3 bases short and J 7 bases short, with 15 bases between. CDR3 residues: CASSESPGTAEKLFF. The DNA for the CDR3 is TGTGCCAGCAGTGAGTCACCGGGAACAGCTGAAAAACTGTTTTTT.

The DNA of the CDR3 is TGTGCCAGTATCATTGAAGTAAATGAAAAACTGTTTTTT. Its translation is CASIIEVNEKLFF. The chain carries TRBV2 and TRBJ1-4; no reliable D call. CDR3 length equals 13 residues. The germline CDR1 and CDR2 sequences are SNHLY and FYNNEI. Trimming took off 9 bases at V and 5 bases at J, with 13 bases between the two ends.

This clone occurred a few times. The chain links TRBV18 to TRBJ1-1; D is uncertain. Germline CDR1 KGHSH, CDR2 LQKENI. The germline V and J ends were trimmed by 3 bases and 1 base, with 9 bases remaining between them. The CDR3 runs 14 residues. The CDR3 loop reads CASSPSYGNTEAFF. In nucleotides, the CDR3 is TGTGCCAGCTCACCCTCTTATGGGAACACTGAAGCTTTCTTT.

This chain connects TRBV7-9 to TRBJ2-2, with unresolved D. Germline V lookup: CDR1 SEHNR, CDR2 FQNEAQ (reference sequence). CDR3 length: 13 amino acids. V was shortened by 3 bases and J by 7 bases, with 9 bases between the two germline ends. The CDR3 protein is CASSFELRGELFF. CDR3 in DNA: TGTGCCAGCAGCTTTGAGCTCCGCGGGGAGCTGTTTTTT.

This chain joins TRBV19 and TRBJ1-2; no definite D call. Germline V gene lookup returns CDR1 LNHDA and CDR2 SQIVND (reference sequence). CDR3 length: 13 amino acids. Trimming removed 3 bases from V and 1 base from J, with 6 bases in between. CDR3 bases: TGTGCCAGTAGTATTCGTGATAACTATGGCTACACCTTC. The encoded protein is CASSIRDNYGYTF.

The rearrangement uses TRBV27 and TRBJ2-7; TRBD1 agrees at 9 bases. Unmatched junction bases numbered 12, after V lost 3 bases and J lost 6 bases. This CDR3 has 16 amino acids. Germline V gene data show CDR1 as MNHEY and CDR2 as SMNVEV (reference sequence). The CDR3 nucleotides are TGTGCCAGCAGTTTTCTACACCGGGACAGGGCGATCGAGCAGTACTTC. Encoded protein: CASSFLHRDRAIEQYF.

This clone has a single count. The CDR3 bases are TGTGCCAGCAAACCGACCGCATCAGGGCAGTTCTTC. Translated, it gives CASKPTASGQFF. This sequence joins TRBV6-1 and TRBJ2-1; D unclear. This CDR3 comprises 12 residues. Trimming removed 7 bases from V and 12 bases from J, with 16 bases in between. Germline CDR1 MNHNS, CDR2 SASEGT.

The chain has TRBV7-2 and TRBJ1-4, with a tentative D call TRBD1 (5 bases). This CDR3 spans 14 amino acids. Trimming left V 1 base short and J 7 bases short, with 10 bases between. Germline V CDR1 and CDR2: SGHTA, FQGNSA. CDR3 in amino acids: CASSLGQGGEKLFF. The DNA of the CDR3 is TGTGCCAGCAGCTTAGGGCAGGGAGGTGAAAAACTGTTTTTT.

CDR3 amino acids: CASRGLAGELFF. DNA for the CDR3: TGTGCCAGCAGGGGGCTCGCCGGGGAGCTGTTTTTT. The chain joins TRBV2 to TRBJ2-2; a possible D gene is TRBD1 (5 bases). Germline lookup yields CDR1 SNHLY and CDR2 FYNNEI. The CDR3 consists of 12 residues. Trimming pared 6 bases from V and 6 bases from J, leaving 8 bases between. The full variable domain, rest sourced from reference TRBV2 and TRBJ2-2, is EPEVTQTPSHQVTQMGQEVILRCVPISNHLYFYWYRQILGQKVEFLVSFYNNEISEKSEIFDDQFSVERPDGSNFTLKIRSTKLEDSAMYFCASRGLAGELFFGEGSRLTVL.

This chain links TRBV5-1 with TRBJ2-7; 10 bases align to TRBD1. This CDR3 has 14 residues. Germline V gene data show CDR1 as SGHRS and CDR2 as YFSETQ. J was trimmed by 6 bases and V by 6 bases; bases with no gene match: 9. CDR3: CASTTGTGVIEQYF. The CDR3 DNA follows: TGCGCCAGCACAACCGGGACAGGGGTTATCGAGCAGTACTTC.

V is TRBV19 and J is TRBJ2-5; D is unclear. CDR3 size: 16 residues. Germline CDR1 reads LNHDA; CDR2 reads SQIVND (reference sequence). V lost 4 bases to trimming and J lost 0 bases, with 15 bases between them. CDR3 in amino acids: CASSNLIFGHQETQYF. In DNA form, the CDR3 reads TGTGCCAGTAGTAACCTGATTTTCGGCCACCAAGAGACCCAGTACTTC.

This chain joins TRBV19 and TRBJ2-7, with 8 bases identical to TRBD1. J was trimmed by 1 base and V by 5 bases; bases with no gene match: 7. The CDR3 spans 15 residues. Germline V gene data show CDR1 as LNHDA and CDR2 as SQIVND (reference sequence). The CDR3 coding sequence is TGTGCCAGTAGTCAAGACAGGGGCCTATCCTACGAGCAGTACTTC. It translates to CASSQDRGLSYEQYF.

The rearrangement links TRBV7-2 to TRBJ1-2; D gene ambiguous. Germline V gene sequence: CDR1 SGHTA, CDR2 FQGNSA. The CDR3 runs 16 residues. V gave up 5 bases and J gave up 8 bases, with 24 bases separating them. The CDR3 here is CASSPAVPDLSQGYTF. The CDR3 DNA reads TGTGCCAGCAGCCCTGCGGTACCGGACTTGTCGCAGGGCTACACCTTC.

The V and J genes are TRBV28 and TRBJ2-7; D uncertain. V was pared by 4 bases and J by 2 bases, with 15 bases between. There are 15 residues in the CDR3. The V gene's germline CDR1 is MDHEN and CDR2 SYDVKM. The CDR3 region is CASSSIGGSTYEQYF. The CDR3 bases are TGTGCCAGCAGTTCTATAGGCGGATCTACCTACGAGCAGTACTTC.

CDR3 DNA: TGCGCCAGCAGCTTTCAAGGGACAGCATCGGTTTACTTCTATGGCTACACCTTC. This translates into CASSFQGTASVYFYGYTF. The chain links TRBV5-1 to TRBJ1-2; 7 nucleotides align to TRBD1. Germline-derived CDR1 and CDR2 are SGHRS and YFSETQ. This CDR3 comprises 18 residues. Trimming cost V 2 bases and J 4 bases; bases outside gene matches: 17. Based on the CDR3 plus reference TRBV5-1 and TRBJ1-2, the full variable domain is KAGVTQTPRYLIKTRGQQVTLSCSPISGHRSVSWYQQTPGQGLQFLFEYFSETQRNKGNFPGRFSGRQFSNSRSEMNVSTLELGDSALYLCASSFQGTASVYFYGYTFGSGTRLTVV.

This chain links TRBV5-1 with TRBJ2-1, with no clear D. Germline-derived CDR1 and CDR2 are SGHRS and YFSETQ. V was pared by 4 bases and J by 5 bases, with 16 bases between. This CDR3 region has 15 residues. CDR3 bases: TGCGCCAGCAGCCTAGGGCCATTGGCGGACAATGAGCAGTTCTTC. Translating it yields CASSLGPLADNEQFF.

Judged by abundance, this clone is medium-sized. The chain is built from TRBV29-1 and TRBJ2-7, with 7 bases aligning to TRBD2. With 7 bases clipped from V and 1 base from J, the junction kept 10 bases outside the gene matches. Germline-derived CDR1 and CDR2 are SQVTM and ANQGSEA. This CDR3 comprises 14 residues. CDR3 nucleotides: TGCAGCGGTCTTAGAGGGCGGGGGTCCTACGAGCAGTACTTC. Its translation is CSGLRGRGSYEQYF.

This clone was observed once. The rearrangement uses TRBV11-2 and TRBJ2-5; the D gene is possibly TRBD2 (6 bases). CDR1 and CDR2 (germline): SGHAT, FQNNGV. This CDR3 has 15 amino acids. V shed 2 bases and J shed 5 bases, with 15 bases lying between them. CDR3 residues: CASSLMYGSGETQYF. The CDR3 DNA is TGTGCCAGCAGCTTAATGTACGGGAGTGGGGAGACCCAGTACTTC.

This chain uses TRBV27 with TRBJ1-1; 11 bases fit TRBD1. There are 15 residues in the CDR3. V was pared by 2 bases and J by 5 bases, with 4 bases of the junction left unmatched. Looked up from germline, CDR1 is MNHEY and CDR2 is SMNVEV (reference sequence). For the CDR3, the DNA is TGTGCCAGCAGTTTAAGGACAGGGGGCTGGACTGAAGCTTTCTTT. Its translation is CASSLRTGGWTEAFF.

The chain has TRBV4-1 and TRBJ2-1; D might be TRBD2 (5 bases). The CDR3 covers 16 residues. Per the germline V gene, CDR1 is MGHRA and CDR2 is YSYEKL. V was clipped by 2 bases and J by 10 bases, with 21 bases between them. In DNA, the CDR3 is TGCGCCAGCAGCCAATCCGGGCAAAACGCCTGGAGGGAGCAGTTCTTC. This gives the protein CASSQSGQNAWREQFF.

This clone has a handful of counts. The chain has TRBV6-5 and TRBJ2-7; 12 bases line up with TRBD2. V trimming: 5 bases; J trimming: 5 bases; junction bases outside the gene matches: 7. Germline loops: CDR1 MNHEY, CDR2 SVGAGI. This CDR3 is 15 amino acids long. CDR3 amino acids: CASSLTSGSINEQYF. The DNA of the CDR3 is TGTGCCAGCAGTCTGACTAGCGGGAGTATCAACGAGCAGTACTTC.

CDR3 nucleotides: TGCGCCAGCAGCCTAGAGACGGGCTTCCTTTACGAGCAGTACTTC. Its protein product is CASSLETGFLYEQYF. J is TRBJ2-7 and V is TRBV4-3, with unresolved D. There are 15 residues in the CDR3. Trimming pared 4 bases from V and 4 bases from J, leaving 17 bases between. CDR1 LGHNA and CDR2 YSLEER come from the germline V gene.

This clone came up a few times. Other DNA sequences in the same sample also yield this CDR3. The rearrangement uses TRBV7-9 and TRBJ2-5; D is undetermined. The CDR3 has 13 amino acids. CDR1 is SEHNR and CDR2 is FQNEAQ in the germline V gene (reference sequence). V gave up 5 bases and J gave up 1 base, with 8 bases separating them. CDR3 sequence (DNA): TGTGCCAGCAGCCGACACCCCCAAGAGACCCAGTACTTC. It is translated as CASSRHPQETQYF.